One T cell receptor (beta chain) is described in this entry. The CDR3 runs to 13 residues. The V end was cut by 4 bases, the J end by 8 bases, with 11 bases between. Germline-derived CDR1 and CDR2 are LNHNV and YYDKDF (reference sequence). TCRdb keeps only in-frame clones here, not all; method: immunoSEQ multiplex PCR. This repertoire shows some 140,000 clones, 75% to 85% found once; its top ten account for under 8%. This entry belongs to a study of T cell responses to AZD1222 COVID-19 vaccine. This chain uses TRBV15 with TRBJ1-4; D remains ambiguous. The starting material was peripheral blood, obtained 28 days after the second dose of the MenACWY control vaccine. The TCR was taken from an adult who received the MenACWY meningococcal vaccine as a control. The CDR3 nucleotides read TGTGCCACCAGCACGGGAGCTGGGGAAAAACTGTTTTTT. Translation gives CATSTGAGEKLFF.